This TCR beta chain is from a study of blood T cell repertoires in COVID-19. Study as a whole: Whether acute or convalescent, the COVID-19 samples came from the United States, Italy and Spain.

This clone was seen a few times. Using immunoSEQ multiplex PCR, the repertoire was profiled, and TCRdb retains in-frame clones only, with some absent. Counted here are under 75,000 clones, around nine tenths occurring once; the ten biggest clones make up under 20%. This CDR3 is built from 15 residues. Germline V gene lookup returns CDR1 SGHTA and CDR2 FQGNSA. Trimming removed 1 base at V and 8 bases at J, with 15 bases between. The rearrangement uses TRBV7-2 and TRBJ1-5; D possibly corresponds to TRBD1 (6 bases). The sequence derives from an elderly woman with active COVID-19. The material sequenced was peripheral blood. The CDR3: CASSLESGAGKPQHF. The CDR3 nucleotides read TGTGCCAGCAGCTTAGAGTCAGGGGCTGGGAAGCCCCAGCATTTT.